These 23 T cell receptor beta chains share one sample of origin, sequenced in a study of beta chain features in type 1 diabetes. The study, taken as a whole, reports: People with Type 1 diabetes carried modestly yet significantly shorter TCRB CDR3s in all four CD4+ subsets.

Every bit of the isolated RNA underwent reverse transcription, so sequencing read expressed TCRB transcripts. This table comes from immunoSEQ multiplex PCR, and its TCRdb copy is limited to in-frame clones, with some not included. This table holds some 700,000 clones, around 15% found once. The antigens of these receptors remain unknown. The sample comprised naive CD4+ T cells from blood. These receptors were obtained from a man between 18 and 35 years old with type 1 diabetes.

The chain has TRBV10-3 and TRBJ1-1; D is perhaps TRBD1 (6 bases). This CDR3 region has 14 residues. CDR1 is ENHRY and CDR2 is SYGVKD in the germline V gene. The V end lost 3 bases, the J end lost 2 bases, and 10 bases lay between the germline ends. CDR3 sequence reads: CAISDRGLNTEAFF. For the CDR3, the DNA is TGTGCCATCAGTGACAGGGGCCTCAACACTGAAGCTTTCTTT.

The chain has TRBV7-8 and TRBJ1-2, with D unresolved. V was shortened by 4 bases and J by 8 bases, with 11 bases between the two germline ends. Germline CDR1 and CDR2: SGHVS and FQNEAQ. The CDR3 runs to 12 residues. The CDR3 protein is CASSSLLGGYTF. CDR3 coding DNA: TGTGCCAGCAGCTCGTTATTAGGCGGCTACACCTTC.

V is TRBV10-3 and J is TRBJ2-5; 8 positions match TRBD2. Germline V lookup: CDR1 ENHRY, CDR2 SYGVKD. This CDR3 is built from 14 residues. V shed 10 bases, J shed 5 bases, and the junction held 12 bases outside the gene matches. CDR3 DNA sequence: TGTGCCACCCGGGGTAGCGGGGCAGGCGAGACCCAGTACTTC. Its translation: CATRGSGAGETQYF.

This chain links TRBV11-1 with TRBJ1-4, with 9 bases lining up with TRBD1. The V gene end was trimmed by 4 bases and the J gene end by 8 bases; junction bases not matched to a gene: 17. Per germline, CDR1 SGHAT and CDR2 FQDESV (reference sequence). This CDR3 region has 18 residues. The CDR3 here is CASSSPGQGKSRGEKLFF. The CDR3 DNA reads as TGTGCCAGCAGCTCACCCGGACAGGGGAAGTCGAGAGGGGAAAAACTGTTTTTT.

The chain links TRBV6-6 to TRBJ1-3; D not certain. In germline, CDR1 is MNHNY, CDR2 SVGAGI (reference sequence). CDR3 length: 12 amino acids. V was trimmed by 5 bases and J by 3 bases, leaving 5 bases between them. The CDR3 sequence is CASSRGGNTIYF. As DNA, the CDR3 is TGTGCCAGCAGTCGTGGTGGAAACACCATATATTTT.

This chain links TRBV28 with TRBJ1-5; perhaps TRBD1 as D (5 bases). V was cut by 1 base and J by 0 bases, with 7 bases left in between. The CDR3 has 15 residues. CDR1 is MDHEN, CDR2 SYDVKM, per germline. The CDR3 DNA sequence: TGTGCCAGCAGTTTATACGGGACTAGCAATCAGCCCCAGCATTTT. Translated: CASSLYGTSNQPQHF.

This clone was observed a few times. The genes are TRBV4-1 and TRBJ1-6; 8 nucleotides match TRBD1. Germline values: CDR1 MGHRA, CDR2 YSYEKL. The CDR3 totals 16 residues. Losses at the gene ends were 1 base for V and 6 bases for J; bases not matched to a gene: 5. CDR3 loop: CASSQGQGFGNSPLHF. As DNA, the CDR3 is TGCGCCAGCAGCCAAGGACAGGGGTTCGGTAATTCACCCCTCCACTTT.

This clone was detected only a few times. V is TRBV6-5 and J is TRBJ1-1; no firm D call. V lost 4 bases and J lost 1, with 10 bases in between. The V gene's germline CDR1 is MNHEY and CDR2 SVGAGI. This CDR3 spans 14 amino acids. CDR3 residues: CASSFGQPNTEAFF. The CDR3 region has the DNA TGTGCCAGCAGTTTTGGCCAGCCGAACACTGAAGCTTTCTTT.

This clone occurred a few times. The chain uses TRBV28 and TRBJ2-3, with a tentative D call TRBD1 (5 bases). Germline values: CDR1 MDHEN, CDR2 SYDVKM. This CDR3 has 13 amino acids. Trimming took off 6 bases at V and 5 bases at J, with 12 bases between the two ends. The DNA for the CDR3 is TGTGCCAGCAGGGGTTTAGGGGTAGATACGCAGTATTTT. Translation gives CASRGLGVDTQYF. Variable domain in full (rest from reference TRBV28 and TRBJ2-3): DVKVTQSSRYLVKRTGEKVFLECVQDMDHENMFWYRQDPGLGLRLIYFSYDVKMKEKGDIPEGYSVSREKKERFSLILESASTNQTSMYLCASRGLGVDTQYFGPGTRLTVL.

This clone was counted only a few times. Other DNA sequences in the sample encode the same CDR3. The chain carries TRBV7-9 and TRBJ1-5; D unclear. The germline V gene encodes CDR1 SEHNR and CDR2 FQNEAQ (reference sequence). The V end lost 2 bases, the J end lost 0 bases, and 5 bases lay between the germline ends. The CDR3 runs to 14 residues. The CDR3 sequence: CASSLSDSNQPQHF. In nucleotides, the CDR3 is TGTGCCAGCAGCTTATCAGATAGCAATCAGCCCCAGCATTTT.

This clone was observed a handful of times. The limits of the CDR3 on the DNA are not certain, so only TCRdb's listed CDR3 is given. The V call is TRBV12-2, the J call TRBJ2-3. TRBV12-2 corresponds to a pseudogene. The CDR3 extends over 15 residues, inclusive of both ends. This CDR3 reads CASRLVGPGTDTQYF.

The CDR3 sequence is CAWSVLGGKIHSGANVLTF. The CDR3, as DNA: TGTGCCTGGAGTGTTCTAGGGGGCAAGATCCATTCTGGGGCCAACGTCCTGACTTTC. This chain connects TRBV30 to TRBJ2-6; TRBD1 agrees at 7 bases. V shed 0 bases and J 1 base; nucleotides not matched to a gene: 12. Germline V CDR1 and CDR2: GTSNPN, SVGIG (reference sequence). This CDR3 is built from 19 residues.

The CDR3 DNA reads as TGTGCCAGCAGCTTGGTCCGGACTAGCGGGGGGACTAGCACAGATACGCAGTATTTT. Protein product: CASSLVRTSGGTSTDTQYF. J is TRBJ2-3 and V is TRBV5-4; TRBD2 aligns across 14 bases. The length of the CDR3 is 19 residues. Looked up from germline, CDR1 is SGHNT and CDR2 is YYREEE (reference sequence). Germline trimming cut 0 bases from V and 0 bases from J; bases unmatched to any gene: 6.

This clone has a handful of counts. The gene calls are TRBV2 and TRBJ2-7; the D gene is possibly TRBD2 (6 bases). The ends were cut back, 0 bases at V and 3 bases at J, with 15 bases in the middle. This CDR3 region has 16 residues. CDR1 is SNHLY, CDR2 FYNNEI, per germline. The CDR3 DNA is TGTGCCAGCAGTGAAGCGCGGGGCAGAGGCCTCTACGAGCAGTACTTC. It yields the protein CASSEARGRGLYEQYF. The complete variable domain, with remaining parts taken from reference TRBV2 and TRBJ2-7, reads EPEVTQTPSHQVTQMGQEVILRCVPISNHLYFYWYRQILGQKVEFLVSFYNNEISEKSEIFDDQFSVERPDGSNFTLKIRSTKLEDSAMYFCASSEARGRGLYEQYFGPGTRLTVT.

This clone showed up just a few times. The CDR3: CASSEASGANVLTF. DNA of the CDR3: TGCGCCAGCAGTGAAGCATCTGGGGCCAACGTCCTGACTTTC. The chain employs TRBV10-2 and TRBJ2-6; D is uncertain. V was clipped by 3 bases and J by 1 base, with 4 bases between them. The CDR3 length is 14 residues. CDR1 and CDR2 (germline): WSHSY, SAAADI.

This chain links TRBV13 with TRBJ2-2; tentative D call: TRBD2 (6 bases). Germline-derived CDR1 and CDR2 are PRHDT and FYEKMQ (reference sequence). The CDR3 consists of 15 residues. With 5 bases removed from V and 7 bases from J, the gap between germline ends came to 17 bases. The CDR3 coding sequence is TGTGCCAGCAGCGCGGGACTCCTACTGTTCGGGGAGCTGTTTTTT. It translates to CASSAGLLLFGELFF.

This clone was detected only a few times. The chain has TRBV4-1 and TRBJ1-6, with D unresolved. Per the germline V gene, CDR1 is MGHRA and CDR2 is YSYEKL. The CDR3 loop spans 16 amino acids. Trimming took 6 bases from V and 9 from J, leaving 21 bases between them. CDR3 DNA: TGCGCCAGCAGGCGTGACCCAGTCTTACTCGGTTCACCCCTCCACTTT. Translation gives CASRRDPVLLGSPLHF.

A few counts support this clone. The chain uses TRBV5-4 and TRBJ2-7, with 9 bases lining up with TRBD1. J was trimmed by 3 bases and V by 5 bases; bases with no gene match: 6. CDR3 length: 14 residues. Germline values: CDR1 SGHNT, CDR2 YYREEE (reference sequence). CDR3 sequence reads: CASSPGTGNYEQYF. The CDR3 nucleotides are TGTGCCAGCAGTCCCGGGACAGGGAACTACGAGCAGTACTTC.

This clone was found a few times. This chain uses TRBV4-1 with TRBJ1-2, with D unclear. V was shortened by 4 bases and J by 8 bases, with 17 bases between the two germline ends. The germline CDR1 and CDR2 sequences are MGHRA and YSYEKL. The CDR3 length is 14 residues. The CDR3 protein is CASSPGPSLRGYTF. For the CDR3, the DNA is TGCGCCAGCAGCCCCGGTCCCTCGTTGAGGGGCTACACCTTC.

The chain carries TRBV2 and TRBJ2-5, with 8 bases that match TRBD1. V was pared by 2 bases and J by 10 bases, with 9 bases of the junction left unmatched. The CDR3 has 14 residues. The germline gives CDR1 SNHLY, CDR2 FYNNEI. The CDR3 protein is CASSEQGAGEGQYF. In DNA, the CDR3 is TGTGCCAGCAGTGAACAGGGGGCAGGAGAGGGCCAGTACTTC.

The V gene is TRBV6-1, the J gene TRBJ2-3; possible D gene TRBD1, 5 bases. There are 18 residues in the CDR3. The germline V and J ends were trimmed by 3 bases and 0 bases, with 19 bases remaining between them. From germline, CDR1 is MNHNS and CDR2 SASEGT. As DNA, the CDR3 is TGTGCCAGCAGTGAGTACCCCCTGACAGCCTCTAGCACAGATACGCAGTATTTT. Translation: CASSEYPLTASSTDTQYF.

This clone was observed a handful of times. Relative to the germline gene, one junction end is altered; a read error may explain this. The chain joins TRBV20-1 to TRBJ1-1; D unclear. The CDR3 length is 9 residues. CDR1 is DFQATT, CDR2 SNEGSKA, per germline (reference sequence). CDR3 in DNA: TGCAGTGCTAGTCCGGGCTTCGACTTT. Translation: CSASPGFDF.

In this sample, this clone turned up a few times. CDR3: CAWSVRGAQETQYF. The CDR3 nucleotides are TGTGCCTGGAGTGTGCGTGGGGCACAAGAGACCCAGTACTTC. The chain carries TRBV30 and TRBJ2-5; D might be TRBD1 (5 bases). From germline, CDR1 is GTSNPN and CDR2 SVGIG (reference sequence). Between the trimmed V and J ends, which lost 0 bases and 2 bases, there was a span of 10 bases. The CDR3 totals 14 residues. Full variable domain (missing parts from reference TRBV30 and TRBJ2-5): SQTIHQWPATLVQPVGSPLSLECTVEGTSNPNLYWYRQAAGRGLQLLFYSVGIGQISSEVPQNLSASRPQDRQFILSSKKLLLSDSGFYLCAWSVRGAQETQYFGPGTRLLVL.